This TCR beta chain was recorded in a study of T cells in Graves' hyperthyroidism and ophthalmopathy. Study-level background: The blood sample was taken at first diagnosis, before treatment began. Study-wide points: For ophthalmopathy, model prediction preceded onset by a median approximately 6 months.

Regions amplified from RNA transcripts were the TCR beta CDR3 regions. A first-round RT-PCR of the TCR CDR3 used the HTBI primer set. TCRdb reprocessed the multiplex PCR reads with MiXCR, giving one entry per CDR3 protein. This sample has hundreds of thousands of distinct CDR3 sequences; about 13% occur once, and the top ten carry 9.2%. Turning to this clonotype: Its antigen is unknown.

The germline V gene has CDR1 SGDLS and CDR2 YYNGEE. CDR3 length equals 16 residues. V lost 1 base and J lost 3; bases outside the gene matches: 6. This sequence was found in a woman under 30 with Graves' hyperthyroidism. Sequencing used blood. The J gene is TRBJ2-7, the V gene TRBV9; 11 bases are a match to TRBD2. The CDR3 DNA sequence: TGTGCCAGCAGCGTACAGACTAGCGGGGAACTCTACGAGCAGTACTTC. This translates into CASSVQTSGELYEQYF.